The T cell receptor (beta chain) described here comes from a study of T cell responses to AZD1222 COVID-19 vaccine. Assay: immunoSEQ multiplex PCR; the TCRdb copy retains only in-frame clones and omits some. Found here are just under 100,000 clones, around nine tenths of them singletons; the top ten hold less than 3.5%. The V gene end was trimmed by 6 bases and the J gene end by 9 bases; junction bases not matched to a gene: 9. The CDR3 is 13 residues long. Points from the study as a whole: Repertoires were obtained solely post-peak T cell response. Rises in breadth and depth of Spike-specific TCRs came after two AZD1222 doses.

In regard to this clone: Antigen unknown.

The receptor was isolated from an adult in good health. V usage is TRBV12-3 or TRBV12-4 and J usage is TRBJ1-1; 8 bases are shared with TRBD1. This specimen was peripheral blood, taken on day 0 of AZD1222 vaccination. CDR3 DNA sequence: TGTGCCAGCAGCGGGGACAGGCTCTCGCAAGCTTTCTTT. It encodes CASSGDRLSQAFF.